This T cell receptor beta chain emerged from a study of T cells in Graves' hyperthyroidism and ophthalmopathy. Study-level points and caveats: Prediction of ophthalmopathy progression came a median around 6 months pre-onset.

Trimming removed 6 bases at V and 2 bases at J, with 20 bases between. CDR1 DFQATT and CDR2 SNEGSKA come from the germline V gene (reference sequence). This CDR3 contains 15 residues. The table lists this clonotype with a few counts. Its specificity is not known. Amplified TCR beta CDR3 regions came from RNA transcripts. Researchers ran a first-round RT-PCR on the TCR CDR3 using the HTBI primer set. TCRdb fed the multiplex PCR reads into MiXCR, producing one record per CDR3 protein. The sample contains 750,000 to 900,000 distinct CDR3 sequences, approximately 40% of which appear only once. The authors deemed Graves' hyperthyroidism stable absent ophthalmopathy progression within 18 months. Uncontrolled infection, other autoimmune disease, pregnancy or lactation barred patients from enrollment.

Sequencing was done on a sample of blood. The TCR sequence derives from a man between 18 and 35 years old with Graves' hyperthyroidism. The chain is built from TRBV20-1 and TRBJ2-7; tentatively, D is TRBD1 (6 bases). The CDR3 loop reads CSAPHTGTSAYEQYF. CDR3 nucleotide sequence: TGCAGTGCACCGCACACCGGGACATCGGCCTACGAGCAGTACTTC.